This T cell receptor beta chain was sequenced in a study of control samples from healthy donors and cancer patients. This CDR3 contains 13 residues. Profiling relied on immunoSEQ multiplex PCR, and the TCRdb table lists in-frame clones only, not all of them. In the table there are around 82,000 clones, over 75% of which are singletons. Input material: blood. The receptor comes from a man over 45 in good health. J is TRBJ2-7 and V is TRBV21-1. TRBV21-1 represents a pseudogene. The CDR3 nucleotides read TGTGCCAGCAGCCTCCTGGGGCGGGACGAGCAGTACTTC. Translating gives CASSLLGRDEQYF.